The 29 T cell receptor beta chains given below trace back to one sample, sequenced in a study of lymphopenia after photon versus proton radiotherapy. Here immunoSEQ multiplex PCR was the method, and the copy in TCRdb shows in-frame clones only, minus some. This sample has about 65,000 clones, with 75% to 90% found just once. The specimen comprised peripheral blood, sampled from a patient treated with proton-based radiotherapy. The receptors were gathered from a man older than 75 with esophageal cancer.

The V gene is TRBV9, the J gene TRBJ1-2, with 12 bases lining up with TRBD1. Losses at the gene ends were 6 bases for V and 6 bases for J; bases not matched to a gene: 15. This CDR3 contains 17 residues. Germline lookup yields CDR1 SGDLS and CDR2 YYNGEE. CDR3 region: CASTPGTGGLGFHGYTF. The CDR3 DNA reads TGTGCCAGCACCCCCGGGACAGGGGGCCTCGGGTTTCATGGCTACACCTTC.

The rearrangement uses TRBV30 and TRBJ1-4; maybe TRBD1 (5 bases). CDR3 length: 13 residues. V lost 3 bases, J lost 3 bases, and 8 bases lay in between. Per the germline V gene, CDR1 is GTSNPN and CDR2 is SVGIG (reference sequence). The CDR3 sequence is CAWRRGANEKLFF. The CDR3 DNA follows: TGTGCCTGGAGGCGGGGGGCTAATGAAAAACTGTTTTTT.

The chain joins TRBV7-8 to TRBJ2-7, with D maybe TRBD1 (6 bases). The CDR3 loop spans 13 amino acids. From germline, CDR1 is SGHVS and CDR2 FQNEAQ. The V end lost 4 bases, the J end lost 3 bases, and 10 bases lay between the germline ends. For the CDR3, the DNA is TGTGCCAGCAGCTACAGGGACGGCTACGAGCAGTACTTC. It yields the protein CASSYRDGYEQYF.

This chain connects TRBV7-9 to TRBJ1-4; TRBD1 is a possible D gene (5 bases). V was trimmed by 0 bases and J by 8 bases, leaving 10 bases between them. Germline V gene data show CDR1 as SEHNR and CDR2 as FQNEAQ (reference sequence). The CDR3 has 14 amino acids. CDR3: CASSLAAGGEKLFF. For the CDR3, the DNA is TGTGCCAGCAGCTTAGCTGCTGGGGGGGAAAAACTGTTTTTT.

The V and J genes are TRBV5-6 and TRBJ1-1; the D is unclear. CDR1 and CDR2 from the germline V gene are SGHDT and YYEEEE. V was trimmed by 1 base and J by 0 bases, leaving 13 bases between them. This CDR3 spans 16 amino acids. CDR3: CASSLRRTAVNTEAFF. The CDR3 DNA is TGTGCCAGCAGCTTGCGTCGGACGGCTGTGAACACTGAAGCTTTCTTT.

DNA of the CDR3: TGTGCCAGCAGTTACTCTAGGACGGTCGACACTGAAGCTTTCTTT. Protein product: CASSYSRTVDTEAFF. V usage is TRBV6-5 and J usage is TRBJ1-1; D not resolved. Trimming removed 0 bases from V and 3 bases from J, with 11 bases in between. This CDR3 has 15 residues. Per germline, CDR1 MNHEY and CDR2 SVGAGI.

The rearrangement uses TRBV19 and TRBJ2-7; maybe TRBD1 (5 bases). Germline V gene lookup returns CDR1 LNHDA and CDR2 SQIVND (reference sequence). This CDR3 is built from 14 residues. V lost 2 bases and J lost 5, with 13 bases in between. The DNA for the CDR3 is TGTGCCAGTAGTATACGACAGAGTACGGACGAGCAGTACTTC. Translated, it gives CASSIRQSTDEQYF.

V and J are TRBV5-4 and TRBJ2-5, with D perhaps matching TRBD1 or TRBD2 (6 bases each). The CDR3 covers 14 residues. Germline values: CDR1 SGHNT, CDR2 YYREEE (reference sequence). Trimming took off 3 bases at V and 4 bases at J, with 13 bases between the two ends. As DNA, the CDR3 is TGTGCCAGCAGCTCTCCAGGAGGGGGAGAGACCCAGTACTTC. Protein sequence: CASSSPGGGETQYF.

This sequence joins TRBV2 and TRBJ1-4; D gene uncertain. Germline CDR1 SNHLY, CDR2 FYNNEI. V shed 3 bases and J shed 0 bases, with 11 bases lying between them. This CDR3 spans 16 amino acids. The CDR3 region is CASSDLADPTNEKLFF. In DNA form, the CDR3 reads TGTGCCAGCAGTGATTTGGCCGATCCAACTAATGAAAAACTGTTTTTT.

V is TRBV6-6 and J is TRBJ1-1; D may be TRBD1 (5 bases). V lost 5 bases to trimming and J lost 0 bases, with 7 bases between them. The CDR3 is 13 amino acids. The germline CDR1 and CDR2 sequences are MNHNY and SVGAGI (reference sequence). The CDR3 loop is CASSTGVNTEAFF. Here the CDR3 DNA reads TGTGCCAGCAGTACAGGCGTGAACACTGAAGCTTTCTTT.

The chain recombines TRBV5-1 with TRBJ1-2; 7 bases map to TRBD1. The J segment lost 4 bases and the V segment lost 4 bases, leaving 7 bases of the junction unmatched. This CDR3 is built from 14 residues. Germline assignment: CDR1 SGHRS and CDR2 YFSETQ. The CDR3 coding sequence is TGCGCCAGCAGCCGGGACAGTATGGCCTATGGCTACACCTTC. The encoded protein is CASSRDSMAYGYTF. The whole variable domain, remainder taken from reference TRBV5-1 and TRBJ1-2, is KAGVTQTPRYLIKTRGQQVTLSCSPISGHRSVSWYQQTPGQGLQFLFEYFSETQRNKGNFPGRFSGRQFSNSRSEMNVSTLELGDSALYLCASSRDSMAYGYTFGSGTRLTVV.

The chain joins TRBV9 to TRBJ1-1, with 10 positions matching TRBD1. After removal of 4 bases from V and 0 bases from J, the junction contained 9 bases not matched to a gene. Per germline, CDR1 SGDLS and CDR2 YYNGEE. This CDR3 is 17 amino acids long. CDR3 in amino acids: CASSLGTGANLNTEAFF. DNA of the CDR3: TGTGCCAGCAGCCTTGGGACAGGGGCGAACTTGAACACTGAAGCTTTCTTT.

The V gene is TRBV7-2, the J gene TRBJ2-2; D might be TRBD1 (6 bases). Germline CDR1 reads SGHTA; CDR2 reads FQGNSA. The CDR3 runs 14 residues. The V end lost 6 bases, the J end lost 6 bases, and 14 bases lay between the germline ends. In DNA, the CDR3 is TGTGCCAGCAGAGCGAACTCAGGGGCCGGGGAGCTGTTTTTT. Encoded protein: CASRANSGAGELFF.

CDR3 amino acids: CASSFAAGNTIYF. The CDR3 DNA reads TGTGCCAGTAGTTTCGCGGCAGGAAACACCATATATTTT. The chain carries TRBV19 and TRBJ1-3; D is ambiguous. The germline gives CDR1 LNHDA, CDR2 SQIVND (reference sequence). V was cut by 5 bases and J by 4 bases, with 9 bases left in between. CDR3 size: 13 residues.

The chain recombines TRBV2 with TRBJ2-1; perhaps TRBD1 as D (5 bases). CDR1 is SNHLY and CDR2 is FYNNEI in the germline V gene. Trimming left V 4 bases short and J 2 bases short, with 12 bases between. The CDR3 spans 15 residues. CDR3 bases: TGTGCCAGCAGTGGGGGCAGGATCGCCTACAATGAGCAGTTCTTC. Translating it yields CASSGGRIAYNEQFF.

The CDR3 region is CASSLGAGTVNTGELFF. The CDR3 DNA sequence: TGCGCCAGCAGCTTGGGGGCCGGGACAGTAAACACCGGGGAGCTGTTTTTT. This rearrangement joins TRBV5-1 to TRBJ2-2; 7 nucleotides align to TRBD1. Germline V gene sequence: CDR1 SGHRS, CDR2 YFSETQ. The length of the CDR3 is 17 residues. J gave up 2 bases and V 0 bases, and 7 bases lay outside the gene matches.

The chain couples TRBV10-3 to TRBJ1-3, with D unresolved. The CDR3 runs to 15 residues. CDR1 is ENHRY, CDR2 SYGVKD, per germline. Trimming stripped 4 bases from V and 0 bases from J, with 10 bases between. The CDR3 loop is CAISAGFSSGNTIYF. Written as DNA, the CDR3 is TGTGCCATCAGTGCGGGCTTCAGCTCTGGAAACACCATATATTTT.

The CDR3 loop reads CASSPGGRSGSRADTQYF. CDR3 coding DNA: TGTGCCAGCAGCCCGGGGGGTCGAAGCGGGAGTAGGGCAGATACGCAGTATTTT. This rearrangement joins TRBV7-2 to TRBJ2-3; 8 nucleotides line up with TRBD2. Germline V gene lookup returns CDR1 SGHTA and CDR2 FQGNSA. Losses at the gene ends were 5 bases for V and 4 bases for J; bases not matched to a gene: 17. The CDR3 covers 18 residues.

The rearrangement joins TRBV5-1 to TRBJ2-2; no definite D call. Trimming stripped 0 bases from V and 7 bases from J, with 7 bases between. The CDR3 consists of 13 residues. Germline CDR1 is SGHRS and CDR2 is YFSETQ. The CDR3 protein is CASSLDPSGELFF. DNA of the CDR3: TGCGCCAGCAGCTTGGACCCCAGCGGGGAGCTGTTTTTT.

This chain joins TRBV5-4 and TRBJ1-1, with D tentatively TRBD1 (5 bases). The CDR3 is 15 amino acids. Germline assignment: CDR1 SGHNT and CDR2 YYREEE (reference sequence). The V gene lost 1 base and the J gene lost 1 base, with 11 bases spanning the gap. The CDR3: CASSLRGRRNTEAFF. The CDR3 coding sequence is TGTGCCAGCAGCTTGAGGGGTAGGAGGAACACTGAAGCTTTCTTT.

V usage is TRBV7-9 and J usage is TRBJ2-7; TRBD2 agrees at 7 bases. This CDR3 has 14 residues. V lost 3 bases to trimming and J lost 4 bases; unmatched junction nucleotides: 6. Germline values: CDR1 SEHNR, CDR2 FQNEAQ (reference sequence). In DNA form, the CDR3 reads TGTGCCAGCAGCTTGCTGGGAGGGTCATACGAGCAGTACTTC. As protein: CASSLLGGSYEQYF.

The chain links TRBV13 to TRBJ2-2; possibly TRBD2 for D (5 bases). V was shortened by 3 bases and J by 9 bases, with 14 bases between the two germline ends. CDR1 and CDR2 from the germline V gene are PRHDT and FYEKMQ (reference sequence). The CDR3 has 14 amino acids. In DNA form, the CDR3 reads TGTGCCAGCAGCTTTCGAGAGGGATCGAGGGAGCTGTTTTTT. Amino acids: CASSFREGSRELFF.

The count of this clone is one. This chain links TRBV19 with TRBJ2-1, with D perhaps TRBD2 (6 bases). V was trimmed by 7 bases and J by 3 bases, leaving 19 bases between them. Germline CDR1 and CDR2: LNHDA and SQIVND (reference sequence). The CDR3 is made up of 16 amino acids. Here the CDR3 reads CASTPRRDFDYNEQFF. The CDR3 nucleotides read TGTGCCAGTACCCCGAGGAGGGACTTCGACTACAATGAGCAGTTCTTC.

The chain joins TRBV6-6 to TRBJ2-1, with a tentative D call TRBD2 (6 bases). Germline V gene sequence: CDR1 MNHNY, CDR2 SVGAGI (reference sequence). This CDR3 has 16 residues. Trimming removed 7 bases at V and 2 bases at J, with 18 bases between. The CDR3 here is CASTLASGRTYNEQFF. DNA of the CDR3: TGTGCCAGCACCCTTGCAAGCGGGCGGACCTACAATGAGCAGTTCTTC.

This chain links TRBV5-1 with TRBJ2-7; tentative D call: TRBD1 (6 bases). CDR1 is SGHRS and CDR2 is YFSETQ in the germline V gene. Trimming stripped 3 bases from V and 1 base from J, with 11 bases between. The CDR3 has 14 residues. The CDR3 DNA sequence: TGCGCCAGCAGCTCTCTAGGGGGATCCTACGAGCAGTACTTC. Protein product: CASSSLGGSYEQYF.

For this clone: An end of the junction does not agree with germline; a read error may underlie this. The genes are TRBV6-6 and TRBJ2-5; possible D gene TRBD1, 5 bases. Germline CDR1 MNHNY, CDR2 SVGAGI (reference sequence). CDR3 length: 15 residues. CDR3 sequence: CAGSYWGAERETQYF. DNA for the CDR3: TGTGCCGGCAGTTATTGGGGCGCGGAAAGGGAGACCCAGTACTTC.

The V call is TRBV27, the J call TRBJ1-1; D not resolved. Trimming removed 0 bases at V and 4 bases at J, with 6 bases between. The length of the CDR3 is 13 residues. Germline V CDR1 and CDR2: MNHEY, SMNVEV (reference sequence). The CDR3 is CASSLSVGTEAFF. The CDR3 nucleotides read TGTGCCAGCAGTTTATCGGTTGGCACTGAAGCTTTCTTT.

The chain employs TRBV5-1 and TRBJ2-5; D unresolved. This CDR3 comprises 13 residues. Germline values: CDR1 SGHRS, CDR2 YFSETQ. The germline V and J ends were trimmed by 2 bases and 2 bases, with 7 bases remaining between them. The CDR3, as DNA: TGCGCCAGCAGCTTCTCAGATCAAGAGACCCAGTACTTC. As protein: CASSFSDQETQYF.

V is TRBV4-3 and J is TRBJ1-4; perhaps TRBD1 as D (5 bases). The CDR3 totals 18 residues. Germline lookup yields CDR1 LGHNA and CDR2 YSLEER. V gave up 0 bases and J gave up 0 bases, with 14 bases separating them. The CDR3 nucleotides read TGCGCCAGCAGCCAAGATTCAGGGATGGGCGCAACTAATGAAAAACTGTTTTTT. Protein: CASSQDSGMGATNEKLFF.